This is a list of T cell receptor beta chains from one sample in a study of Graves' ophthalmopathy and Graves' hyperthyroidism. TCRdb redid the calling of the multiplex PCR reads with MiXCR, one entry per CDR3 protein. The sample carries 600,000 to 650,000 distinct CDR3 sequences, approximately 22% recorded once. The sequenced sample was peripheral blood. The receptors originated from a woman between 18 and 30 years old with stable Graves' hyperthyroidism. Some clones in this sample may be carry-over from other donors' samples. Both conserved end residues are part of each CDR3. A D gene is named only where the DNA matches it firmly. Size is stated for part of the rows, as once, few or many counts, or as a class when the clone is expanded.

>NA|TRBJ2-5|many|TRBV20-1
TGCAGTGCAAGGGGCTTGGAGACCCAGTACTTC
CSARGLETQYF
>TRBD1|TRBJ1-5|NA|TRBV12-3/TRBV12-4
TGTGCCAGCAGTTCGGGGACAGGGATTTATCAGCCCCAGCATTTT
CASSSGTGIYQPQHF
>TRBD1|TRBJ1-3|many|TRBV5-1
TGCGCCAGCAGCATCCAGACAGGGCGAGGAAACACCATATATTTT
CASSIQTGRGNTIYF
>TRBD1|TRBJ2-7|many|TRBV15
TGTGCCACCAGCGGGACAGGGGTTGGGTACGAGCAGTACTTC
CATSGTGVGYEQYF
>NA|TRBJ1-3|many|TRBV20-1
TGCAGTGCTTCAGGGCTCGCCGGGGGAAACACCATATATTTT
CSASGLAGGNTIYF
>NA|TRBJ1-5|NA|TRBV11-2
TGTGCCAGCAGCTTAGAAGGACAGACTAGCAATCAGCCCCAGCATTTT
CASSLEGQTSNQPQHF
>NA|TRBJ2-3|NA|TRBV7-3
TGTGCCAGCAGCCTCAGCGGAGATACGCAGTATTTT
CASSLSGDTQYF
>NA|TRBJ1-1|NA|TRBV28
TGTGCCAGCATCAACGGGCAGGGTTACACTGAAGCTTTCTTT
CASINGQGYTEAFF
>NA|TRBJ2-7|few|TRBV7-8
TGTGCCAGCAGCTCGGGGCCGGCTGGCGAGCAGTACTTC
CASSSGPAGEQYF
>NA|TRBJ1-2|NA|TRBV6-5
TGTGCCAGCAGTTTCGGGTCGGCGCGGGGCTACACCTTC
CASSFGSARGYTF
>NA|TRBJ1-5|many|TRBV6-5
TGTGCCAGCAGTTACTCACTACAGGGAGGCAATCAGCCCCAGCATTTT
CASSYSLQGGNQPQHF
>NA|TRBJ2-7|many|TRBV10-3
TGTGCCATCAGTGAGTCCGGGATTACGGATTACGAGCAGTACTTC
CAISESGITDYEQYF
>TRBD1|TRBJ2-2|many|TRBV5-1
TGCGCCAGCAGTGACAGGGGCGCGAACACCGGGGAGCTGTTTTTT
CASSDRGANTGELFF
>TRBD2|TRBJ2-7|many|TRBV5-1
TGCGCCAGCAGCTGGACCCTAGCGGGTGAGCAGTACTTC
CASSWTLAGEQYF
>NA|TRBJ2-2|many|TRBV12-3/TRBV12-4
TGTGCTGATAGTCATGGTGGAAACACCGGGGAGCTGTTTTTT
CADSHGGNTGELFF
>NA|TRBJ2-3|NA|TRBV6-1
TGTGCCAGCAGCTCAACAGGGGAGGCGCAGTATTTT
CASSSTGEAQYF
>TRBD2|TRBJ2-7|many|TRBV6-1
TGTGCCAGCAGGGGCAGCGGGAGTGGCGAGCAGTACTTC
CASRGSGSGEQYF
>NA|TRBJ1-2|many|TRBV29-1
TGCAGCGTTGATACAGCCCCCCACTATGGCTACACCTTC
CSVDTAPHYGYTF
>TRBD2|TRBJ2-7|many|TRBV19
TGTGCCAGTAGTATCTACAGCGGGAGGGCCTTCGAGCAGTACTTC
CASSIYSGRAFEQYF
>TRBD1|TRBJ1-6|many|TRBV13
TGTGCCAGCAGCTTAAGACAGGGGGCTTTCTCACCCCTCCACTTT
CASSLRQGAFSPLHF
>TRBD2|TRBJ2-5|many|TRBV7-9
TGTGCCAGCAGCCCAACGACTAGCGGGAGAGGAGAGACCCAGTACTTC
CASSPTTSGRGETQYF
>NA|TRBJ2-5|many|TRBV30
TGTGCCTGGAGATTGCAGGGGGGGGAGACCCAGTACTTC
CAWRLQGGETQYF
>NA|TRBJ2-7|NA|TRBV2
TGTGCCAGCAGGACCCCGGGTCGCTCCTACGAGCAGTACTTC
CASRTPGRSYEQYF